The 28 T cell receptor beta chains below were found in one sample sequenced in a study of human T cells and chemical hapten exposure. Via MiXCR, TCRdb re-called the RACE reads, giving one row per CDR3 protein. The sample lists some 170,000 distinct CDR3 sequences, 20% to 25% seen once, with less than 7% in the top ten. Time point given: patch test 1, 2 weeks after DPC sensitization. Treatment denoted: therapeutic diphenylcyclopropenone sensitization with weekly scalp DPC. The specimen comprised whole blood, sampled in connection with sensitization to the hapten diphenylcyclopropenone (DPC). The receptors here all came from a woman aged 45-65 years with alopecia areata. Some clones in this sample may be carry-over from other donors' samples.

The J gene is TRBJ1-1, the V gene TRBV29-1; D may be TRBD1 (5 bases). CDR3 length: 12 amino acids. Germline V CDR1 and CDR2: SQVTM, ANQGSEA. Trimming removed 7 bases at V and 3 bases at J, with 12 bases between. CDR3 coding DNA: TGCAGCGGGGGGGAGGATTACACTGAAGCTTTCTTT. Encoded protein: CSGGEDYTEAFF.

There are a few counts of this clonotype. The CDR3 nucleotides are TGCAGTGCTAATCACGGAAACAGGGACAGCTCACCCCTCCACTTT. Amino acid sequence: CSANHGNRDSSPLHF. This chain links TRBV20-1 with TRBJ1-6, with TRBD1 matching 7 bases. CDR1 is DFQATT and CDR2 is SNEGSKA in the germline V gene (reference sequence). Trimming cost V 4 bases and J 10 bases; bases outside gene matches: 13. The CDR3 is made up of 15 amino acids.

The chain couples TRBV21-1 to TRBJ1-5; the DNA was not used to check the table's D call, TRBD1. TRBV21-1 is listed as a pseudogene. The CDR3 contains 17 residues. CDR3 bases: TGTGCCAGCAGCAAAGTGAGGCAGGGGGCAGGCAATCAGCCCCAGCATTTT. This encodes CASSKVRQGAGNQPQHF.

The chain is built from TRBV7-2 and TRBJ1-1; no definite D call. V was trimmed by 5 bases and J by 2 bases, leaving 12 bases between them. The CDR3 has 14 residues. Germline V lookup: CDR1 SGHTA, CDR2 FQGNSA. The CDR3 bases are TGTGCCAGCAGCCTAGAGTATCTCAACACTGAAGCTTTCTTT. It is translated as CASSLEYLNTEAFF. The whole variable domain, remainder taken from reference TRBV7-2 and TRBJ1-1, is GAGVSQSPSNKVTEKGKDVELRCDPISGHTALYWYRQSLGQGLEFLIYFQGNSAPDKSGLPSDRFSAERTGGSVSTLTIQRTQQEDSAVYLCASSLEYLNTEAFFGQGTRLTVV.

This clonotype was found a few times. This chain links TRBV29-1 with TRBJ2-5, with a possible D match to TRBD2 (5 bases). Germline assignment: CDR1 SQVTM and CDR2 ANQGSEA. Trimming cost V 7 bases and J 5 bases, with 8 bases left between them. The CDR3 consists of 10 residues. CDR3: CSAGSETQYF. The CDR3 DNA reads TGCAGCGCGGGGTCGGAGACCCAGTACTTC.

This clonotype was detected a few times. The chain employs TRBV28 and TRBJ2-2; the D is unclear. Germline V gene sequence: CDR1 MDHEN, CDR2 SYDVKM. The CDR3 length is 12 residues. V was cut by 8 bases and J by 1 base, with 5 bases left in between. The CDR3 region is CASALNTGELFF. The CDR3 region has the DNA TGTGCCAGCGCCCTGAACACCGGGGAGCTGTTTTTT.

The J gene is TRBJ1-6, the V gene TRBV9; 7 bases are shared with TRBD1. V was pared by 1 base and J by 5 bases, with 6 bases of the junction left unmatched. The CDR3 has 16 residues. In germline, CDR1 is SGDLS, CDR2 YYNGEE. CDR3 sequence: CASSVNPGQNNSPLHF. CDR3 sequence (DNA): TGTGCCAGCAGCGTAAATCCGGGACAGAATAATTCACCCCTCCACTTT.

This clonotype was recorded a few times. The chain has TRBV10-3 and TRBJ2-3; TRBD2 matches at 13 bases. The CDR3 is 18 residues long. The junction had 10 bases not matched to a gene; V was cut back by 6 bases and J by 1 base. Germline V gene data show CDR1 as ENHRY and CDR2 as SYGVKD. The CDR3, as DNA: TGTGCCATCAGCTCTACTAGCGGGAGGGCCGGTGGCACAGATACGCAGTATTTT. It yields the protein CAISSTSGRAGGTDTQYF.

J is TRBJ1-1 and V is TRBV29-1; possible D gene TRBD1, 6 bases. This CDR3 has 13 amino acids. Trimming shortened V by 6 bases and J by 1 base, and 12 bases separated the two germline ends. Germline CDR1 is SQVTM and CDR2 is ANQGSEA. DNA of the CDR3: TGCAGCGTAAACAGGGTTGAGAACACTGAAGCTTTCTTT. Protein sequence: CSVNRVENTEAFF.

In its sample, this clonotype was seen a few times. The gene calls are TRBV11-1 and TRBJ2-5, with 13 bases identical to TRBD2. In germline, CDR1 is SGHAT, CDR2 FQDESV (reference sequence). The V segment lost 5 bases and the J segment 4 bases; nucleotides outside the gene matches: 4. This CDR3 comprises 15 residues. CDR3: CASSAGTSGIETQYF. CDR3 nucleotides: TGTGCCAGCAGCGCCGGGACTAGCGGGATAGAGACCCAGTACTTC.

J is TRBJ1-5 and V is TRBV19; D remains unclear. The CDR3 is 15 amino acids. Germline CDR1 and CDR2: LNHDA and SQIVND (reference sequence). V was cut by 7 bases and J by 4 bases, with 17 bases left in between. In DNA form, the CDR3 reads TGTGCCAGTAAGGAGACCCTGGCTCCGAATCAGCCCCAGCATTTT. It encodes CASKETLAPNQPQHF.

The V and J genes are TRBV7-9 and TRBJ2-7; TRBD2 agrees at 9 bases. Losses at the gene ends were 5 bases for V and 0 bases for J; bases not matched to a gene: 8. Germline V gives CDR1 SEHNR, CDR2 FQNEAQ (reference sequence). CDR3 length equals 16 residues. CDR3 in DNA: TGTGCCAGCAGCCCTAGTAGCGGGAGCGACTCCTACGAGCAGTACTTC. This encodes CASSPSSGSDSYEQYF. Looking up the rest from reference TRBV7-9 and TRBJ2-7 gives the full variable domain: DTGVSQNPRHKITKRGQNVTFRCDPISEHNRLYWYRQTLGQGPEFLTYFQNEAQLEKSRLLSDRFSAERPKGSFSTLEIQRTEQGDSAMYLCASSPSSGSDSYEQYFGPGTRLTVT.

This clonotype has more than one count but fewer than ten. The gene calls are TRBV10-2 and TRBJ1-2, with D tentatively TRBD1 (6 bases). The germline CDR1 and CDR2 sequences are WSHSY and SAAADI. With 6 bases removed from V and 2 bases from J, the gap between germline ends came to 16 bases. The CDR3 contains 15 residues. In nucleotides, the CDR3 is TGCGCCAGCAGCGGACAGACGAGGGACAACTATGGCTACACCTTC. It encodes CASSGQTRDNYGYTF.

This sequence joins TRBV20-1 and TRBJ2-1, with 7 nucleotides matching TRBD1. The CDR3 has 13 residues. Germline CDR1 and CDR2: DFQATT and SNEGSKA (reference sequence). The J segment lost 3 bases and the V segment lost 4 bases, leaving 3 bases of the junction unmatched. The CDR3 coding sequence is TGCAGTGCTATCCGGGACAGCTACAATGAGCAGTTCTTC. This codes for CSAIRDSYNEQFF.

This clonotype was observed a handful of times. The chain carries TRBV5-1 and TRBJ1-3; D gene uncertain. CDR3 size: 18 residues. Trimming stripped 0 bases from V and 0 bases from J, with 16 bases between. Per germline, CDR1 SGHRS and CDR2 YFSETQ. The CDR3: CASSLGSVSTLSGNTIYF. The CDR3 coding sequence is TGCGCCAGCAGCTTGGGGTCGGTTTCTACCCTCTCTGGAAACACCATATATTTT.

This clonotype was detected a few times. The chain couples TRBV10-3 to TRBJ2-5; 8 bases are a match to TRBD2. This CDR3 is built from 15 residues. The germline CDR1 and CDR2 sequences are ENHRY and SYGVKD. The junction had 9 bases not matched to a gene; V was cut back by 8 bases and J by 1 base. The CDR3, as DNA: TGTGCCATCGCCCGGGGTAGCGGGACCCAAGAGACCCAGTACTTC. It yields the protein CAIARGSGTQETQYF.

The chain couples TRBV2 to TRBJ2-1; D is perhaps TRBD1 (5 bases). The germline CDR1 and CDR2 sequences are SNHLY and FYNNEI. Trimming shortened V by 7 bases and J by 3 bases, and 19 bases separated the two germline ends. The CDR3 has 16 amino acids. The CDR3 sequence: CASIPRGTQSYNEQFF. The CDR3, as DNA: TGTGCCAGCATCCCAAGGGGCACCCAAAGCTACAATGAGCAGTTCTTC.

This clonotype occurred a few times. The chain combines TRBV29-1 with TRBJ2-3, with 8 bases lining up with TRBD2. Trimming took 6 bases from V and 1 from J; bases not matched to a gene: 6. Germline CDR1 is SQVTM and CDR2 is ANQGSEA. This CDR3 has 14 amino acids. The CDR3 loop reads CSVQRAGGTDTQYF. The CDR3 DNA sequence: TGCAGCGTCCAACGAGCGGGAGGCACAGATACGCAGTATTTT.

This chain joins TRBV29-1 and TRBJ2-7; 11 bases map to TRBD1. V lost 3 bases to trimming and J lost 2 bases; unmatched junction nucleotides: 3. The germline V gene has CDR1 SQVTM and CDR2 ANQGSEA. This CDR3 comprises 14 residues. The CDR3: CSVEGQGGPYEQYF. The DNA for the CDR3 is TGCAGCGTTGAGGGACAGGGGGGGCCCTACGAGCAGTACTTC.

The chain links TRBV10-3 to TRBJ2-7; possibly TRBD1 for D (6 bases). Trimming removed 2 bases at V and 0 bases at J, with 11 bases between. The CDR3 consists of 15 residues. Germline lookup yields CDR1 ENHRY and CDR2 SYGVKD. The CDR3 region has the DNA TGTGCCATCAGTGAGAGGCAGGGGAGCTCCTACGAGCAGTACTTC. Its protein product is CAISERQGSSYEQYF.

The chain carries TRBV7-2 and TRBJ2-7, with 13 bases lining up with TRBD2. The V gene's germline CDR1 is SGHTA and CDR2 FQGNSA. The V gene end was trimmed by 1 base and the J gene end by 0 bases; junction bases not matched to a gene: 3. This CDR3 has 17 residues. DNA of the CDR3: TGTGCCAGCAGCTTAGGGGGACTAGCGGGACCCTCCTACGAGCAGTACTTC. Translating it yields CASSLGGLAGPSYEQYF.

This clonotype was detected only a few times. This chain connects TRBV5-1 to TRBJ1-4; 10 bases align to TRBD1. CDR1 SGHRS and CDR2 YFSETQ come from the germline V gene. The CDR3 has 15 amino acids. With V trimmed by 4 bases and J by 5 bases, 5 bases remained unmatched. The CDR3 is CASSTTGQGNEKLFF. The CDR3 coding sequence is TGCGCCAGCAGCACCACGGGACAGGGGAATGAAAAACTGTTTTTT.

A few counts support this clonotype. The CDR3 sequence is CASRPPGYVRNQPQHF. The CDR3 DNA is TGTGCCAGCAGGCCCCCAGGTTACGTGAGGAATCAGCCCCAGCATTTT. The chain combines TRBV28 with TRBJ1-5; D is uncertain. The V gene's germline CDR1 is MDHEN and CDR2 SYDVKM. This CDR3 contains 16 residues. The V gene lost 6 bases and the J gene lost 4 bases, with 19 bases spanning the gap.

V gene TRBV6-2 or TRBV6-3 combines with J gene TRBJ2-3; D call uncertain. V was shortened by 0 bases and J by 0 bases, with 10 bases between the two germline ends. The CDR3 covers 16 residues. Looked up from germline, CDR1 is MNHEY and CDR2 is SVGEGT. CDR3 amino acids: CASSYSIRISTDTQYF. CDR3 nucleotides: TGTGCCAGCAGTTACTCGATAAGGATAAGCACAGATACGCAGTATTTT.

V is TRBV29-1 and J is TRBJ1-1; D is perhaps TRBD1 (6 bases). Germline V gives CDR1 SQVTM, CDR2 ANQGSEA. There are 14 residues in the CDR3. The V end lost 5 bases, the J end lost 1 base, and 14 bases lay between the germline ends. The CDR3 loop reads CSVRPTGPNTEAFF. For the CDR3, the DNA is TGCAGCGTTCGCCCGACAGGACCGAACACTGAAGCTTTCTTT.

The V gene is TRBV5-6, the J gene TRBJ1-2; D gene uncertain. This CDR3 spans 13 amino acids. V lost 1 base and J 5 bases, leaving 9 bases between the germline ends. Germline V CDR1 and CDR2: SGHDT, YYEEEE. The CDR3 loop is CASSLPGRYGYTF. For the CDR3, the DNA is TGTGCCAGCAGCTTGCCGGGTCGTTATGGCTACACCTTC.

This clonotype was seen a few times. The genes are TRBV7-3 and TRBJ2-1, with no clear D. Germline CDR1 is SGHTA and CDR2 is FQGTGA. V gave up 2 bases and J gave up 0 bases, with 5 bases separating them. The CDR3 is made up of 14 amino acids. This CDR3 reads CASSLFGSYNEQFF. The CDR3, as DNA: TGTGCCAGCAGCTTATTCGGCTCCTACAATGAGCAGTTCTTC.

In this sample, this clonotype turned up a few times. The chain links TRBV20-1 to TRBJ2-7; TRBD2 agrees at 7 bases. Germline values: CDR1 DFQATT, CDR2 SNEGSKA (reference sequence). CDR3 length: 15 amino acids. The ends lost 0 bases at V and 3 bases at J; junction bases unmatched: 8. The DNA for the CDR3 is TGCAGTGCTAGAGATCGGAGGGAGGGCCTCTACGAGCAGTACTTC. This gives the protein CSARDRREGLYEQYF.